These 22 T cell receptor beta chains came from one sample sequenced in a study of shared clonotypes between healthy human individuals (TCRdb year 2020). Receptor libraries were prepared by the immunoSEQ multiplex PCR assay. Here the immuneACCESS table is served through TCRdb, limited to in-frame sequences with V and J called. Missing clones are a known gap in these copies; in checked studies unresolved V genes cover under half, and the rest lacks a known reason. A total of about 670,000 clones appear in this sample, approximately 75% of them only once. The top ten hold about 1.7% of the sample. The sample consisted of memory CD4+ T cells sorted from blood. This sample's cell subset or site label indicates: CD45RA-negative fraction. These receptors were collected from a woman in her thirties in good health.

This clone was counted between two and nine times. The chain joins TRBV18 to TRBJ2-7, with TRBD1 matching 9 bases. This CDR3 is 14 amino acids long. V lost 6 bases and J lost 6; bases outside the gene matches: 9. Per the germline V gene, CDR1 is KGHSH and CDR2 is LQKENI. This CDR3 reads CASSRDRDTFEQYF. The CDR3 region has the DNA TGTGCCAGCTCCCGGGACAGGGATACGTTCGAGCAGTACTTC.

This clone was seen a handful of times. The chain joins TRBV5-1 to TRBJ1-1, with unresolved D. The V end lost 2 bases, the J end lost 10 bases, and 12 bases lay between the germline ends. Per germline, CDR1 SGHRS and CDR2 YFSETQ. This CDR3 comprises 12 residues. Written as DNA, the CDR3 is TGCGCCAGCAGCTTAGATTGGGTTCCAGCTTTCTTT. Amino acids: CASSLDWVPAFF. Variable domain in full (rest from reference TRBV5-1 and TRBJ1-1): KAGVTQTPRYLIKTRGQQVTLSCSPISGHRSVSWYQQTPGQGLQFLFEYFSETQRNKGNFPGRFSGRQFSNSRSEMNVSTLELGDSALYLCASSLDWVPAFFGQGTRLTVV.

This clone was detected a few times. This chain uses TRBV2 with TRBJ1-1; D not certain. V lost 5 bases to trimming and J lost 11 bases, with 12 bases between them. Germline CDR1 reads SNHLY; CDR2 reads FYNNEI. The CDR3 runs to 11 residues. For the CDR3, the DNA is TGTGCCAGCAGTCCTATACGTGTGGCTTTCTTT. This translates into CASSPIRVAFF.

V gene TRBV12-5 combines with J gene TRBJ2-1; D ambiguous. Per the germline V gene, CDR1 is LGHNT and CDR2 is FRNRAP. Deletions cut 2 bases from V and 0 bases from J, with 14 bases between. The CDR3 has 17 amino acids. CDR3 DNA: TGTGCTAGTGGTTTGTCCCATACACTCAACTCCTACAATGAGCAGTTCTTC. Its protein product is CASGLSHTLNSYNEQFF.

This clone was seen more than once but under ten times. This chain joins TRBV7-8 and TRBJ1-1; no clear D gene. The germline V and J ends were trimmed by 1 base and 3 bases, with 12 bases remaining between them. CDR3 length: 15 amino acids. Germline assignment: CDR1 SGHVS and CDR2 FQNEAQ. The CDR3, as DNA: TGTGCCAGCAGCTTAGGAGTCCGAGCGGACACTGAAGCTTTCTTT. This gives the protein CASSLGVRADTEAFF.

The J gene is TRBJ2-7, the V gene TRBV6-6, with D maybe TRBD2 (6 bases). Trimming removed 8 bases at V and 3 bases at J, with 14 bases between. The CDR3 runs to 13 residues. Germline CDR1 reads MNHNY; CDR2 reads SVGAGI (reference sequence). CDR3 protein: CASLDVGGYEQYF. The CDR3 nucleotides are TGTGCCAGCTTAGATGTGGGGGGCTACGAGCAGTACTTC.

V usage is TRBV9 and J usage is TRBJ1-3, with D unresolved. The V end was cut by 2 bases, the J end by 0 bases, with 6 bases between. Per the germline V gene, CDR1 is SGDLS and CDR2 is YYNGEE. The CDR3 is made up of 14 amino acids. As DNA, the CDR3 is TGTGCCAGCAGCGTGTGGTCCTCTGGAAACACCATATATTTT. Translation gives CASSVWSSGNTIYF.

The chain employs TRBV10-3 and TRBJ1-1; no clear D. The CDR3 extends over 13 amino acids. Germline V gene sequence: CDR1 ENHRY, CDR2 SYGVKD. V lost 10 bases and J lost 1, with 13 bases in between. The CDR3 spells CASRETANTEAFF. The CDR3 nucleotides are TGTGCCAGCCGAGAAACAGCGAACACTGAAGCTTTCTTT.

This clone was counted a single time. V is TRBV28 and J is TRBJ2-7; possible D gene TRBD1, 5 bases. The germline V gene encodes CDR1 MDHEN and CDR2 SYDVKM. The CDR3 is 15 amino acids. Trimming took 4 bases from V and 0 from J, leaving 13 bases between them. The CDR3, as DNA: TGTGCCAGCAGTTCGACAGAGTTAAGCTCCTACGAGCAGTACTTC. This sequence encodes CASSSTELSSYEQYF.

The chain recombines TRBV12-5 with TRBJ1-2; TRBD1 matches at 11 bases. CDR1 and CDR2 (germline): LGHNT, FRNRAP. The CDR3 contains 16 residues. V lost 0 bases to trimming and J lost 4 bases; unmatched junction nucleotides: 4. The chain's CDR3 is CASGLVPGTGGYGYTF. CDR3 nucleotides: TGTGCTAGTGGTTTGGTACCCGGGACAGGGGGCTATGGCTACACCTTC.

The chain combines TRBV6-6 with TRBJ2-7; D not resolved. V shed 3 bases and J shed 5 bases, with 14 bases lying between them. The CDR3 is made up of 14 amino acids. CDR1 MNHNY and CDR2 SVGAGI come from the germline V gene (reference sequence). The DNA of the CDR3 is TGTGCCAGCAGTTATCCCCAGACTGCCGACGAGCAGTACTTC. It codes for CASSYPQTADEQYF.

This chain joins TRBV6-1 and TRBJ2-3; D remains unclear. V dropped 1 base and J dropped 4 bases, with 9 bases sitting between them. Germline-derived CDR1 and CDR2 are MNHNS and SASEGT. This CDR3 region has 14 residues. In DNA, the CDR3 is TGTGCCAGCAGTGAAGAAGTAAGCGCAGATACGCAGTATTTT. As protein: CASSEEVSADTQYF.

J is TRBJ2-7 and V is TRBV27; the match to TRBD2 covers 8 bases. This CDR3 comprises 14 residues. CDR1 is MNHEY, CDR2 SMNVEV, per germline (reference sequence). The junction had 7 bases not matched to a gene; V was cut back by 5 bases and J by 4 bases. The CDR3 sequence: CASSRSGSRYEQYF. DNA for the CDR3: TGTGCCAGCAGTAGGAGCGGGAGTAGGTACGAGCAGTACTTC.

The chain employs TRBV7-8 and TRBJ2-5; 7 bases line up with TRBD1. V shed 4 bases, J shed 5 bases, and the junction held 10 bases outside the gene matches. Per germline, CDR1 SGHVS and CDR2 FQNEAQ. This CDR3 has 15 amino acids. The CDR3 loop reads CASSSDRARLETQYF. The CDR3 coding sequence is TGTGCCAGCAGCTCAGACAGGGCGAGACTGGAGACCCAGTACTTC.

The CDR3 spells CASSSTVNTEAFF. For the CDR3, the DNA is TGTGCCAGCAGCTCGACAGTGAACACTGAAGCTTTCTTT. The rearrangement links TRBV28 to TRBJ1-1; D may be TRBD1 (5 bases). Germline-derived CDR1 and CDR2 are MDHEN and SYDVKM. This CDR3 spans 13 amino acids. Trimming left V 6 bases short and J 0 bases short, with 8 bases between.

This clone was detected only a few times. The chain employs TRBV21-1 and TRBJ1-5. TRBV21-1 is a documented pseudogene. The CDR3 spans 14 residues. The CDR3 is CARMLDGDNQPQHF. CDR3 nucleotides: TGTGCCAGGATGCTCGACGGTGACAATCAGCCCCAGCATTTT.

The CDR3 nucleotides read TGTGCCAGTACTGGCCTAGTGAACACTGAAGCTTTCTTT. This gives the protein CASTGLVNTEAFF. The chain couples TRBV7-8 to TRBJ1-1; D is unresolved. Germline assignment: CDR1 SGHVS and CDR2 FQNEAQ. V dropped 9 bases and J dropped 0 bases, with 11 bases sitting between them. This CDR3 is built from 13 residues.

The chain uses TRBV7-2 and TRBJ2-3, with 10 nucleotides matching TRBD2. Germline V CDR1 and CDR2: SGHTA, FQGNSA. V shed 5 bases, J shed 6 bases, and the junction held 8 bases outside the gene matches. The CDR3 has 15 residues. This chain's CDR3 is CASSPQAGGMDTQYF. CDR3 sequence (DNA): TGTGCCAGCAGCCCCCAAGCGGGAGGGATGGATACGCAGTATTTT. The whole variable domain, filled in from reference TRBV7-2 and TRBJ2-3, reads GAGVSQSPSNKVTEKGKDVELRCDPISGHTALYWYRQSLGQGLEFLIYFQGNSAPDKSGLPSDRFSAERTGGSVSTLTIQRTQQEDSAVYLCASSPQAGGMDTQYFGPGTRLTVL.

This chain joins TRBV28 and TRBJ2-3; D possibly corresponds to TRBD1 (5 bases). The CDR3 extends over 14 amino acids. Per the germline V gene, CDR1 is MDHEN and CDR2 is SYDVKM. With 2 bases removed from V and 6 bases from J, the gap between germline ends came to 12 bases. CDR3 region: CASSLTPRVDTQYF. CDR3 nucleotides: TGTGCCAGCAGTTTAACCCCCAGGGTTGATACGCAGTATTTT.

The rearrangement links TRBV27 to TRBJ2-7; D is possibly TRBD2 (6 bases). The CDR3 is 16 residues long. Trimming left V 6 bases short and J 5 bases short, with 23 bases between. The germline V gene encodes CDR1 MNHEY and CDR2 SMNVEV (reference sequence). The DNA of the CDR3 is TGTGCCAGCAGCCGAAGGACCGGTGGACTACTACACGAGCAGTACTTC. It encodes CASSRRTGGLLHEQYF.

The CDR3 DNA sequence: TGTGCCATCAGTGAACCGGGACAGGGTCGCACCGGGGAGCTGTTTTTT. It encodes CAISEPGQGRTGELFF. The V call is TRBV10-3, the J call TRBJ2-2; 9 positions agree with TRBD1. CDR3 length: 16 residues. Germline lookup yields CDR1 ENHRY and CDR2 SYGVKD. The ends lost 3 bases at V and 4 bases at J; junction bases unmatched: 6.

The CDR3 DNA sequence: TGTGCCAGCAACCCCGACAGTGAGGAGACCCAGTACTTC. Its protein product is CASNPDSEETQYF. V usage is TRBV2 and J usage is TRBJ2-5; D may be TRBD1 (5 bases). Trimming left V 7 bases short and J 5 bases short, with 14 bases between. Germline V gives CDR1 SNHLY, CDR2 FYNNEI. This CDR3 comprises 13 residues.